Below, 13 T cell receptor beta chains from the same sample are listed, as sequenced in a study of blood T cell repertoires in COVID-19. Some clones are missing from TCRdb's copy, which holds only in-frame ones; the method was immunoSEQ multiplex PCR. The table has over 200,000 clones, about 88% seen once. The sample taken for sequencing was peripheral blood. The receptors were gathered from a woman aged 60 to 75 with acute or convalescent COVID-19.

DNA for the CDR3: TGTGCCAGCAGCCTCACCGCGGACACCGGGGAGCTGTTTTTT. It encodes CASSLTADTGELFF. This chain links TRBV3-1 (or the pseudogene TRBV3-2) with TRBJ2-2; D unclear. The germline gives CDR1 LGHDT, CDR2 YNNKEL (reference sequence). The CDR3 runs 14 residues. V gave up 4 bases and J gave up 3 bases, with 9 bases separating them.

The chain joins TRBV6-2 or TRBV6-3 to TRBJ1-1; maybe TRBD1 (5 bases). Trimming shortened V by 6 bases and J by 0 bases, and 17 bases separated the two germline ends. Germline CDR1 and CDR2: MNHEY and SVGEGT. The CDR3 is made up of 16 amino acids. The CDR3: CASSLPATVLNTEAFF. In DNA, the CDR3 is TGTGCCAGCAGCTTACCCGCGACAGTTTTGAACACTGAAGCTTTCTTT.

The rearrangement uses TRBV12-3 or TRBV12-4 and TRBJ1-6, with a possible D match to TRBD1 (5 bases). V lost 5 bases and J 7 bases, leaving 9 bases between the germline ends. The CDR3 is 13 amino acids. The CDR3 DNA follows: TGTGCCAGCAGTCCCCAGGGAAATTCACCCCTCCACTTT. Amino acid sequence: CASSPQGNSPLHF.

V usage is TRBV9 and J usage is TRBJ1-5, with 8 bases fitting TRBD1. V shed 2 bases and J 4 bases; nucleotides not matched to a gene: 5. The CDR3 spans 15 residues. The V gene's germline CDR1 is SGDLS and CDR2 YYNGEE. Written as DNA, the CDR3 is TGTGCCAGCAGCGTTGGGACAGGCGGAAATCAGCCCCAGCATTTT. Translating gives CASSVGTGGNQPQHF.

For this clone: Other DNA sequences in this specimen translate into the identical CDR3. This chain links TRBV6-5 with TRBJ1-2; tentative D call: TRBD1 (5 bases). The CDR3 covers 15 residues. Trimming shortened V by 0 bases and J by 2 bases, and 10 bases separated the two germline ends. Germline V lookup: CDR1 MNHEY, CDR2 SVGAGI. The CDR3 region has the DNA TGTGCCAGCAGTTACTCCCGGACAACCAACTATGGCTACACCTTC. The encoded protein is CASSYSRTTNYGYTF.

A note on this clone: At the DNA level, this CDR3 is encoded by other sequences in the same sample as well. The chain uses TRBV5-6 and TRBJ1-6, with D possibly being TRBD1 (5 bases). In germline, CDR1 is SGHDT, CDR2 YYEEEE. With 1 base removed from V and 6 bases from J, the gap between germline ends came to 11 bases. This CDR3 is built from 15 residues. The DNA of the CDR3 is TGTGCCAGCAGCTTGCGAACAGGTGGTAATTCACCCCTCCACTTT. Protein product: CASSLRTGGNSPLHF.

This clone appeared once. The CDR3 reads CASSQEIAGSSSYNEQFF. The CDR3 nucleotides are TGCGCCAGCAGCCAAGAAATAGCGGGGTCGAGCTCCTACAATGAGCAGTTCTTC. V gene TRBV4-3 combines with J gene TRBJ2-1, with 8 bases fitting TRBD2. The CDR3 extends over 18 amino acids. J was trimmed by 0 bases and V by 0 bases; bases with no gene match: 7. Germline CDR1 reads LGHNA; CDR2 reads YSLEER.

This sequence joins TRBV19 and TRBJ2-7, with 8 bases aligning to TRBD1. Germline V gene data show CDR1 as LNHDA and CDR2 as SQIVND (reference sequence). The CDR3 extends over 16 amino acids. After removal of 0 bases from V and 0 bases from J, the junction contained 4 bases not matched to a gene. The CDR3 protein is CASSIDGTGISYEQYF. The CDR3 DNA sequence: TGTGCCAGTAGTATAGATGGGACAGGAATCTCCTACGAGCAGTACTTC.

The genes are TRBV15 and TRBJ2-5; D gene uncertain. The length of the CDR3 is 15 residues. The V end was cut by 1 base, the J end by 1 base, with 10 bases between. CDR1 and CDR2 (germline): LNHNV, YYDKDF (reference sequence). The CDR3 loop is CATSRVAEIQETQYF. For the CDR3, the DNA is TGTGCCACCAGCAGAGTGGCAGAAATCCAAGAGACCCAGTACTTC.

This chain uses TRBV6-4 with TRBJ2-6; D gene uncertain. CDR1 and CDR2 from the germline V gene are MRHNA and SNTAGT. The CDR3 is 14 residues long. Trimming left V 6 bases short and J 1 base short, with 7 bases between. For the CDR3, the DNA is TGTGCCAGCAGCCAGGTGTCTGGGGCCAACGTCCTGACTTTC. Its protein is CASSQVSGANVLTF.

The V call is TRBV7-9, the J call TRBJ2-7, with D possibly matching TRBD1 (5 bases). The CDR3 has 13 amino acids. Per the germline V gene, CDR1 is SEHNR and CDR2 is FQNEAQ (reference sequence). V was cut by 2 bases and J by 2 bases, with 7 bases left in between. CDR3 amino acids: CASSLQGTYEQYF. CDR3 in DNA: TGTGCCAGCAGCTTACAGGGTACCTACGAGCAGTACTTC.

The CDR3 DNA is TGCGCCAGCAGTGAGTCAGGGCAGGGGAATTCCTATAATTCACCCCTCCACTTT. Residues: CASSESGQGNSYNSPLHF. The genes are TRBV10-1 and TRBJ1-6, with D possibly matching TRBD1 (6 bases). The CDR3 runs to 18 residues. In germline, CDR1 is WNHNN, CDR2 SYGVQD (reference sequence). With 0 bases removed from V and 1 base from J, the gap between germline ends came to 13 bases.

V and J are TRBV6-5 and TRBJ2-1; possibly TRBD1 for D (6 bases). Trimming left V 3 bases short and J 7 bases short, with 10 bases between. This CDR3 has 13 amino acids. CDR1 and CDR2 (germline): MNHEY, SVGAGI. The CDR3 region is CASSYTRGNEQFF. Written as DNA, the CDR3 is TGTGCCAGCAGTTATACGAGGGGGAATGAGCAGTTCTTC.